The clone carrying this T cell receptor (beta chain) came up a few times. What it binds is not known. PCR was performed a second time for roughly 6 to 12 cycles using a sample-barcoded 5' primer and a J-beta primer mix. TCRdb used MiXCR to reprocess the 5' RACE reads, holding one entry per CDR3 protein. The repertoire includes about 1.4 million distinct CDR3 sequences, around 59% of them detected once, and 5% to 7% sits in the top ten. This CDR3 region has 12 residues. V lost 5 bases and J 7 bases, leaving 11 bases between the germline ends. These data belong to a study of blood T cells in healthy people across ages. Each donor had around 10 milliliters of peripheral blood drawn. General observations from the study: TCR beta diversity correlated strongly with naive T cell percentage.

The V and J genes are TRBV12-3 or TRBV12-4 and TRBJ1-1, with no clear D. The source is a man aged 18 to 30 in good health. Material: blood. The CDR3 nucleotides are TGTGCCAGCAGTCCTTCGATGGATGAAGCTTTCTTT. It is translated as CASSPSMDEAFF.